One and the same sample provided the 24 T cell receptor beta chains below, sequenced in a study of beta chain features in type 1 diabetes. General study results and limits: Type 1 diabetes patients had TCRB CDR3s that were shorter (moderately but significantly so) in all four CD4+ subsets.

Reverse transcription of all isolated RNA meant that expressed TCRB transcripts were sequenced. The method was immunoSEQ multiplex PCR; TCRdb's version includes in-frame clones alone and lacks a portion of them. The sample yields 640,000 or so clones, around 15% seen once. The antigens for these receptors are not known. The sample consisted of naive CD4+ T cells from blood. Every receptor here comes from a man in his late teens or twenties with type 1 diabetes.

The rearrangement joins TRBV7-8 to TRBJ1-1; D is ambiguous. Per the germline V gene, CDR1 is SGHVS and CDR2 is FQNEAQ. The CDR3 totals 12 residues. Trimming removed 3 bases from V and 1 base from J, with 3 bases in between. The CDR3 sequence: CASSFRNTEAFF. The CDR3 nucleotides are TGTGCCAGCAGCTTTCGGAACACTGAAGCTTTCTTT.

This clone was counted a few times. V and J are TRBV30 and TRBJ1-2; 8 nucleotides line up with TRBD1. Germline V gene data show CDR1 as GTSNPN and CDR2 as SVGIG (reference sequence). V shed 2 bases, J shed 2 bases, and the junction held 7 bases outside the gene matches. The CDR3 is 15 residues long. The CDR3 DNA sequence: TGTGCCTGGAGTCTCGGACAGGGTGGGAACTATGGCTACACCTTC. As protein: CAWSLGQGGNYGYTF.

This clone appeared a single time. The CDR3 DNA is TGTGCCAGCAGTTTCCAGCTCCGTGGGAACACTGAAGCTTTCTTT. Its protein is CASSFQLRGNTEAFF. J is TRBJ1-1 and V is TRBV28; unclear D gene. CDR1 is MDHEN, CDR2 SYDVKM, per germline. There are 15 residues in the CDR3. V lost 3 bases to trimming and J lost 1 base, with 12 bases between them. Combining the CDR3 with reference TRBV28 and TRBJ1-1 gives the whole variable domain DVKVTQSSRYLVKRTGEKVFLECVQDMDHENMFWYRQDPGLGLRLIYFSYDVKMKEKGDIPEGYSVSREKKERFSLILESASTNQTSMYLCASSFQLRGNTEAFFGQGTRLTVV.

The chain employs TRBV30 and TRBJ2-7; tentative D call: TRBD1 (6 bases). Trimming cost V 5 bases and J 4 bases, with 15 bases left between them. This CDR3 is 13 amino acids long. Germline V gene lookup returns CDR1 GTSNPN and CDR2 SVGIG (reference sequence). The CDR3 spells CAWSPGHGYEQYF. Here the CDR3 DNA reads TGTGCCTGGTCCCCGGGACACGGATACGAGCAGTACTTC. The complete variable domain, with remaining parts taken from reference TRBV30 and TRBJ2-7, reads SQTIHQWPATLVQPVGSPLSLECTVEGTSNPNLYWYRQAAGRGLQLLFYSVGIGQISSEVPQNLSASRPQDRQFILSSKKLLLSDSGFYLCAWSPGHGYEQYFGPGTRLTVT.

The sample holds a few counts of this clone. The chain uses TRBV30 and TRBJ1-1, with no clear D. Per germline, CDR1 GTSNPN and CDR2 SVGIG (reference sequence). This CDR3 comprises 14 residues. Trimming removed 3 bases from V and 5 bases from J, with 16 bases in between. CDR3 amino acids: CAWRAGLIRTEAFF. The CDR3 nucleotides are TGTGCCTGGAGGGCTGGACTAATTCGGACTGAAGCTTTCTTT.

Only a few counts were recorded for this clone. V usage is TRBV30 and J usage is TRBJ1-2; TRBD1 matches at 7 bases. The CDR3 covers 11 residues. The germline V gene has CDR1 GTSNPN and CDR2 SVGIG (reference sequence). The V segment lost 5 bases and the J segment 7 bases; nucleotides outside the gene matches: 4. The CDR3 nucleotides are TGTGCCTGGCGAACAGGGGCTGGCTACACCTTC. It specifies CAWRTGAGYTF.

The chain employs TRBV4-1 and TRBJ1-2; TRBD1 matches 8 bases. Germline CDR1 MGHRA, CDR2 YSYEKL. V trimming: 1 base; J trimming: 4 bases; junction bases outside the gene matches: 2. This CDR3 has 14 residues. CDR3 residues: CASSQGDRGYGYTF. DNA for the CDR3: TGCGCCAGCAGCCAAGGAGACAGGGGCTATGGCTACACCTTC.

CDR3 in amino acids: CASKVIAGAYEQYF. The CDR3 DNA is TGCGCCAGCAAGGTGATAGCGGGAGCCTACGAGCAGTACTTC. V and J are TRBV10-2 and TRBJ2-7; TRBD2 aligns across 9 bases. CDR3 size: 14 residues. V was pared by 7 bases and J by 2 bases, with 6 bases of the junction left unmatched. Germline V lookup: CDR1 WSHSY, CDR2 SAAADI.

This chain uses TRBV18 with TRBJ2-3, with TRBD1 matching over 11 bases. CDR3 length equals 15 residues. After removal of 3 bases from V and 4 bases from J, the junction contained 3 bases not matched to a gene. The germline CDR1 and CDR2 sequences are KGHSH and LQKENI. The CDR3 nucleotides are TGTGCCAGCTCACCGCTGGGACAGGGGGCAGATACGCAGTATTTT. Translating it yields CASSPLGQGADTQYF.

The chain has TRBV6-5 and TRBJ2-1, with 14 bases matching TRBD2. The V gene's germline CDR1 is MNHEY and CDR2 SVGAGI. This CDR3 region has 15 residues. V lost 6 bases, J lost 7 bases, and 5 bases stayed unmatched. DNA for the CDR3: TGTGCCAGCAGCCAGGGACTAGCGGGAGTGAATGAGCAGTTCTTC. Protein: CASSQGLAGVNEQFF.

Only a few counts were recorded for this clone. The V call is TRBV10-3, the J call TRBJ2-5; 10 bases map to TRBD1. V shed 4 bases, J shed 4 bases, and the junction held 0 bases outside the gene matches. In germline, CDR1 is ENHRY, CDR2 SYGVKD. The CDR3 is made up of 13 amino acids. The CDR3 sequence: CAISGTGGETQYF. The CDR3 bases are TGTGCCATCAGTGGGACAGGGGGAGAGACCCAGTACTTC.

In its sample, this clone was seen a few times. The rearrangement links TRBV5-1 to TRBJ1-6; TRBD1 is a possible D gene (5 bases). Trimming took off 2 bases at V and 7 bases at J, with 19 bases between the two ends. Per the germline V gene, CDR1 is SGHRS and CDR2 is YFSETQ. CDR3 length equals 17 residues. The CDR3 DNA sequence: TGCGCCAGCAGCTTAAGTGTCGCGGGACTGACCAATTCACCCCTCCACTTT. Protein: CASSLSVAGLTNSPLHF.

The CDR3 here is CASTPGGSYNEQFF. The CDR3 DNA is TGTGCCAGCACCCCGGGGGGTTCCTACAATGAGCAGTTCTTC. The chain employs TRBV28 and TRBJ2-1; 7 nucleotides align to TRBD2. V gave up 7 bases and J gave up 1 base; unmatched junction bases: 4. This CDR3 is built from 14 residues. CDR1 MDHEN and CDR2 SYDVKM come from the germline V gene.

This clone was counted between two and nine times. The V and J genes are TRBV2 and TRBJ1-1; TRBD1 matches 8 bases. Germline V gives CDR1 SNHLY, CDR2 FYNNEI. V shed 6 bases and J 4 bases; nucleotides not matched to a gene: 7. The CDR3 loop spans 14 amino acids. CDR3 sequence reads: CASSIQGEVTEAFF. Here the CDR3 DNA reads TGTGCCAGCAGCATACAGGGGGAGGTCACTGAAGCTTTCTTT.

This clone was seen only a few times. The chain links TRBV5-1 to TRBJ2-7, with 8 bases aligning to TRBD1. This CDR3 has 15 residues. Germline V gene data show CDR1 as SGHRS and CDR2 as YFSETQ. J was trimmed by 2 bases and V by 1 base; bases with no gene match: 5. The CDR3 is CASSLWGTGTYEQYF. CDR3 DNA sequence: TGCGCCAGCAGCTTGTGGGGGACAGGAACCTACGAGCAGTACTTC.

CDR3 sequence: CASRLDGYEQYF. The DNA for the CDR3 is TGTGCCAGCAGACTAGACGGCTACGAGCAGTACTTC. The chain joins TRBV6-6 to TRBJ2-7; D is perhaps TRBD2 (5 bases). Germline V gene lookup returns CDR1 MNHNY and CDR2 SVGAGI (reference sequence). V lost 6 bases and J lost 3, with 9 bases in between. CDR3 size: 12 residues.

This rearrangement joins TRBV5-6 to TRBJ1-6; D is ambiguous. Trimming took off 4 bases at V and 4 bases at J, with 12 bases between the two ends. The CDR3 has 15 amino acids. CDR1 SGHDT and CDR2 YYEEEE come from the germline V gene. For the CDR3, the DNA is TGTGCCAGCAGCGAATGGGAGGGTTATAATTCACCCCTCCACTTT. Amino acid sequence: CASSEWEGYNSPLHF.

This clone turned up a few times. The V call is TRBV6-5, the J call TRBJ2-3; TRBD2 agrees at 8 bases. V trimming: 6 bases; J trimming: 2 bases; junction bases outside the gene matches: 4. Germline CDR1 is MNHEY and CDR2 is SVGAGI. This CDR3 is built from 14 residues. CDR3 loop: CASRLADLTDTQYF. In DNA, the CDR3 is TGTGCCAGCAGACTAGCGGACCTCACAGATACGCAGTATTTT.

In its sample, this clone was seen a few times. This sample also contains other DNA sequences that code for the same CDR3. CDR3 sequence (DNA): TGCAGTGCTAGGGGGACCTACGAGCAGTACTTC. Translation gives CSARGTYEQYF. V gene TRBV20-1 combines with J gene TRBJ2-7; D unresolved. Germline V gene data show CDR1 as DFQATT and CDR2 as SNEGSKA (reference sequence). Trimming shortened V by 3 bases and J by 2 bases, and 5 bases separated the two germline ends. The CDR3 has 11 residues.

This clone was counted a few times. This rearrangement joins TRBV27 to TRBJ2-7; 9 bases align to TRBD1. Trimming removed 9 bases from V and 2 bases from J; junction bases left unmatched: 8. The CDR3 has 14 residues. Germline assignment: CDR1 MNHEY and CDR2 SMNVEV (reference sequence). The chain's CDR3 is CASSNRDRAYEQYF. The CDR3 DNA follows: TGTGCCAGTTCGAACCGGGACAGGGCCTACGAGCAGTACTTC.

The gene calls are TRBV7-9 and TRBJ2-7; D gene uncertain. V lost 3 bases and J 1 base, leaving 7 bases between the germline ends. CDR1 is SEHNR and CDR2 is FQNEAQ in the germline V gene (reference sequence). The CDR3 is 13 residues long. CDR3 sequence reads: CASSFDGSYEQYF. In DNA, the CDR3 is TGTGCCAGCAGCTTTGACGGTTCCTACGAGCAGTACTTC.

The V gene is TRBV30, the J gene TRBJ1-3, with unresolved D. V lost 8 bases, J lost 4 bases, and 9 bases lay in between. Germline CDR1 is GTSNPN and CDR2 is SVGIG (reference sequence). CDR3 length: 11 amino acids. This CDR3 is CARGIGNTIYF. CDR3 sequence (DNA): TGTGCCCGAGGGATAGGAAACACCATATATTTT.

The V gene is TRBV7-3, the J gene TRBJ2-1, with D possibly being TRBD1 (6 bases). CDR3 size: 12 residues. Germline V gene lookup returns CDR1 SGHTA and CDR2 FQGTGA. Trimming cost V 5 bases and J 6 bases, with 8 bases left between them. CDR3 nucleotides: TGTGCCAGCAGCCCACAGGGCAATGAGCAGTTCTTC. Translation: CASSPQGNEQFF.

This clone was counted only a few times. CDR3 nucleotide sequence: TGTGCCAGTAGTGCGTCGGATCAGCCCCAGCATTTT. It encodes CASSASDQPQHF. The chain uses TRBV19 and TRBJ1-5, with D unclear. The CDR3 runs 12 residues. Trimming stripped 5 bases from V and 5 bases from J, with 7 bases between. The germline CDR1 and CDR2 sequences are LNHDA and SQIVND (reference sequence).